Included here is one T cell receptor (beta chain) sequence, with context. Antigen unknown. For each subset, genomic DNA was distributed in equal portions over several immunoSEQ plates. Every unsorted PBMC PCR replicate was loaded with about 290 ng DNA, 25,000 to 30,000 T cell genomes. The method was immunoSEQ multiplex PCR; TCRdb's version includes in-frame clones alone and lacks a portion of them. The sample shows roughly 500,000 clones, 81% of them seen only once. Genomic DNA for unsorted samples was obtained from about 88 million PBMCs. V was clipped by 6 bases and J by 1 base; unmatched bases: 4. Germline CDR1 SNHLY, CDR2 FYNNEI. This CDR3 spans 15 amino acids. The sample is drawn from a study of shared clonotypes between healthy human individuals. General observations from the study: It was the few donors that limited the genetic and exposure-history diversity represented.

The receptor's source is a woman aged 40-49 years in good health. Some clones in this sample may be carry-over from other donors' samples. The sequenced material came from PBMCs. The chain joins TRBV2 to TRBJ2-1, with TRBD1 matching 9 bases. CDR3 sequence: CASRTGGGSYNEQFF. DNA of the CDR3: TGTGCCAGCAGGACAGGGGGTGGTTCCTACAATGAGCAGTTCTTC.